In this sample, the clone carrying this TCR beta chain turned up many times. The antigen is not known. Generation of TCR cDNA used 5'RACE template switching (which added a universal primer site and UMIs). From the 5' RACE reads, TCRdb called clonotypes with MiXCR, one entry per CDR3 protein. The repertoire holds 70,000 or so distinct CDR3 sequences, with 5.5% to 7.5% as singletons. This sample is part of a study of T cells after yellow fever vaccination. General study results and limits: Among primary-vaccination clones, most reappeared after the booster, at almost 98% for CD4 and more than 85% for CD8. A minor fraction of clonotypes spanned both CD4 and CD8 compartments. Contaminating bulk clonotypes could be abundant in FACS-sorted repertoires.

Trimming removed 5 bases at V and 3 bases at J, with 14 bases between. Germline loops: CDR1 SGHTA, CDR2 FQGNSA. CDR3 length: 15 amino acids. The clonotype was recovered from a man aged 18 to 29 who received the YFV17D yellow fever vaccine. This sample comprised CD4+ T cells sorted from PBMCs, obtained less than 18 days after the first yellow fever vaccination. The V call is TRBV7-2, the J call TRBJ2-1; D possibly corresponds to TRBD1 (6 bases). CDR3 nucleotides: TGTGCCAGCAGCCCAACGGACAGCCACTACAATGAGCAGTTCTTC. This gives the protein CASSPTDSHYNEQFF.